The source of this T cell receptor beta chain is a study of T cells in Graves' hyperthyroidism and ophthalmopathy (dated by TCRdb to about 2019). With respect to the entire study: Peripheral blood samples were taken at initial diagnosis, before any treatment was given. To identify TCR V-J signatures that set the groups apart, the researchers used a discovery cohort of 90 to 100 patients, made up of 40 to 45 with Graves' ophthalmopathy and about 60 with stable Graves' hyperthyroidism. Whether ophthalmopathy could be predicted prospectively was tested in an independent validation cohort made up of under 20 hyperthyroidism patients plus 17 patients who later progressed to ophthalmopathy. The approximately 98 discovery patients were randomly divided into training and test sets at a 7:3 ratio. In more than five Graves' hyperthyroidism patients, the study also compared T-cell repertoires from thyroid tissue with T-cell repertoires from blood. After sampling, hyperthyroidism patients received methimazole starting at 30 mg daily, and ophthalmopathy patients received high-dose intravenous methylprednisolone. The paper reports TCR Vbeta CDR3 sequencing of some 140 peripheral blood samples: approximately 41 ophthalmopathy, fewer than 80 hyperthyroidism and approximately 17 progressor patients. What the work shows at the level of the full study, not this receptor alone: In validation, the model predicted progression to ophthalmopathy a median of roughly 6.1 months before onset, with roughly 71% sensitivity and 72.22% specificity. No statistical method was used to set the sample size in advance, and investigators knew the group allocation. Most expanded thyroid clonotypes (frequency above 0.001) were also detected in blood, a finding suggesting that blood repertoires may reflect thyroid immune responses. In cross-validation, a model built on a 13 V-J signature told ophthalmopathy apart from stable hyperthyroidism with just under 90% sensitivity and around 83% specificity, and in testing the same model reached 80%/75%.

Reading from cysteine to phenylalanine, the CDR3 counts 19 amino acids. Here the CDR3 DNA is all that survives: 57 bases in frame from base 1. From a lookup of the germline V gene, CDR1 and CDR2 are MDHEN and SYDVKM. About this clonotype: Its antigen is currently not known. A read error may account for a junction end that differs from germline.

Amplification of TCR beta CDR3 regions was carried out from RNA transcripts. The TCR CDR3 was subjected to a first round of RT-PCR using the HTBI primer set and the Qiagen OneStep RT-PCR kit. Libraries were constructed in a second round of multiplex PCR, after which size selection and purification were performed. The libraries were sequenced on an Illumina HiSeq2000 using paired-end 100 bp reads. The study's own analysis went as follows. SOAPnuke was used to process the raw data, removing reads that contained adapters or uncalled bases, had a mean Phred below 15, or lacked an exact match to the constant primer or identifier. High-quality paired reads were merged with COPE v1.2.5, and unique nucleotide sequences were defined as clonotypes. Clonotypes were aligned to IMGT TRBV, TRBD and TRBJ reference segments using MiTCR v1.1. The analysis was restricted to V-J combinations with a frequency above 0.0001, which together covered 99% to 99.2% of the repertoires. The TCS score was defined as F50 (clonal expansion) divided by E x V (chaos), with BLOSUM62-based TCRdist calculated between CDR3 peptides within each V-J. Welch's t-statistics and random forest reduced roughly 540 V-J features to 13, which were used in a naive Bayes classifier (R e1071). In TCRdb, the public reads were trimmed at Q25 with fastp and aligned with MiXCR, with productive beta chains retained. Rows matching on CDR3 protein sequence are summarized as one entry with the most common DNA and genes. The V and J calls and clone size come from TCRdb's table, not from the authors' own analysis. This sample has around 380,000 distinct CDR3 sequences in its table, and approximately 13% of those were observed once. Of the sample, less than 25% is held by the ten largest clones.

Hyperthyroidism patients were newly diagnosed, with disease duration under 2 months, and aged 18 to 65 years. The study excluded patients with uncontrolled infections, other autoimmune diseases, pregnancy or lactation. Diagnoses were established on the basis of clinical symptoms, serum thyroxine and TRAb, thyroid ultrasound, and orbital computed tomography. Blood from progressor patients was collected at the time of first diagnosis with hyperthyroidism, before any ophthalmopathy symptoms had appeared. PBMCs were isolated from more than 9 ml of fresh peripheral blood by Ficoll-Paque density gradient centrifugation. Progressor patients were defined as those initially diagnosed with Graves' hyperthyroidism in whom ophthalmopathy developed during follow-up. Trizol reagent was used to extract total RNA, and RNA quality was then checked on an Agilent 2100 Bioanalyzer.

This TCR came from a man aged 25 to 40 with Graves' hyperthyroidism that later progressed to Graves' ophthalmopathy. The V gene is TRBV28 and the J gene is TRBJ2-5; the D gene assignment is perhaps TRBD1 or TRBD2, with each matching 5 bases. Material: blood. The CDR3 protein sequence reads: CASSLFWTPEGRNQEAQYF. The DNA is TGTGCCAGCAGTTTATTTTGGACCCCTGAGGGGAGAAATCAAGAGGCCCAGTACTTC.